This T cell receptor (beta chain) was sequenced for a study of chemoradiotherapy in HPV16-positive cancers. Study-level points and caveats: Functional assays defining HPV-specific T cells used only a couple of HPV16-positive patients.

Comments on this clone: Its antigen is as yet unknown.

Libraries were prepared by immunoSEQ multiplex PCR; TCRdb keeps only in-frame clonotypes and omits some of them. The table shows under 70,000 clones, with about 88% occurring only once. The input for sequencing was blood, taken from a patient who underwent chemoradiotherapy. This clonotype was obtained from a human donor with HPV-associated anogenital cancer.

DNA of the CDR3: TGTGCCAGCAGCCCCCAAGGGCTTGCTGGGGCCAACGTCCTGACTTTC. This sequence encodes CASSPQGLAGANVLTF. The chain employs TRBV7-2 and TRBJ2-6, with D unclear. Trimming shortened V by 5 bases and J by 2 bases, and 13 bases separated the two germline ends. The germline V gene encodes CDR1 SGHTA and CDR2 FQGNSA. The CDR3 covers 16 residues.